The source of this T cell receptor beta chain is a study of CD8 T cells in cerebrospinal fluid in Alzheimer's disease (dated by TCRdb to 2018 to 2021). Looking at the study overall: To assess CSF T cell clonal expansion, the study used two single-cell approaches: plate-based nested PCR sequencing and droplet-based sequencing. This study tested whether clonally expanded T cells could be found in cerebrospinal fluid from healthy elderly individuals and from patients with neurodegenerative disease. In the droplet-based CSF analysis comparing patients with controls, there were roughly ten healthy controls (under 11,000 cells) and roughly ten patients with MCI or Alzheimer's disease (approximately 10,000 cells). CSF gene-expression analysis, which included Parkinson's disease patients, covered 20 to 30 samples in total.

Notes on this clonotype: The specificity of this receptor is unknown.

Inclusive of the bounding cysteine and phenylalanine, the CDR3 is 13 residues long. Nucleotide data are not available. Based on the germline V gene (reference sequence), the CDR1 and CDR2 sequences are LNHDA and SQIVND. Overall study results and their limits: It was cautioned by the authors that a causal link between EBV and Alzheimer's disease is not established by the detection of EBV-specific TCRs in CSF. A higher percentage of TCRs was made up by the largest CSF clone in patients with MCI or Alzheimer's disease than in controls. The EBV-specific clones were neither the most highly expanded clones nor enriched among patients. When data were pooled, 4 of 6 Alzheimer's patients but only 1 of 10 healthy subjects had a highly expanded clone, defined as at least 3% of TCRs. Only samples with detectable clones went into the overall clonality comparison: about eleven healthy, 5 MCI, 5 AD, and 6 PD.

Library preparation used 10x single-cell sequencing. 10X Genomics single-cell V(D)J and 5' gene-expression libraries were used to profile CSF cells. An Illumina NextSeq550 was used to sequence the CSF single-cell TCR libraries. On the study's bioinformatics: V(D)J reads were aligned to the vdj-GRCh38 alts ensemble 2.0.0 reference and were analysed with the Cell Ranger vdj pipeline. Clonotypes were defined as cell barcodes sharing the same set of productive CDR3 nucleotide sequences. To link clonality with transcriptional profiles, clonotype information was incorporated into Seurat v3.0 gene-expression metadata. Any CSF cell with more than 1,800 genes, more than 7,500 UMIs or more than 10% mitochondrial reads was removed. To identify TCRs with known antigen specificity, CDR3-beta sequences were compared against VDJdb. Network analysis of clone sharing used the R package qgraph and included only TCRs with complete alpha and beta chains. TCRdb reprocessed the raw reads; every CDR3 protein sequence is a single record, and DNA is not supplied. The V and J calls and clone size come from TCRdb's table, not from the authors' own analysis. The sample's own table lists about 1,200 distinct CDR3 sequences. The top ten constitute roughly 8.6% of the sample.

All participants were free of acute infectious disease and in good physical condition. For droplet-based sequencing, live CSF cells were sorted using a live/dead marker. CSF was obtained by lumbar puncture, and immune cells were pelleted by centrifugation at 300g. CSF samples were inspected for red blood cells, and any blood-contaminated sample was excluded. CSF cells were cryopreserved in freezing medium, frozen at -80 degrees C overnight, and then transferred to liquid nitrogen for storage. Before analysis, CSF samples were kept in storage for less than seven months. The sequenced sample was cerebrospinal fluid. The TCR sequence derives from a human donor in good health. The chain is encoded by TRBV19 joined to TRBJ2-3; TCRdb's D gene call, TRBD1, goes unchecked for lack of DNA. The CDR3 protein: CASSNGGADTQYF.